Listed here is a single T cell receptor (beta chain). This could be a read error, since a much larger clone is one nucleotide away. From germline, CDR1 is DFQATT and CDR2 SNEGSKA (reference sequence). The CDR3 runs 13 residues. V was pared by 3 bases and J by 10 bases, with 9 bases of the junction left unmatched. These data are taken from a study of regulatory T cells in long-lasting Graves disease. Building of the TCR beta libraries involved iRepertoire HTBI primers and Arm-PCR of CDR3 regions. Each CDR3 protein gets one entry after TCRdb re-called the multiplex PCR reads with MiXCR. The sample consists of approximately 470,000 distinct CDR3 sequences, roughly 16% of them appearing once. Time point indicated: newly diagnosed GD, antithyroid drugs for less than 3 months. PBMCs provided the RNA from which the TCR library was made. The same specimen was also included in a second study, on T cells in Graves' hyperthyroidism and ophthalmopathy.

The J gene is TRBJ2-1, the V gene TRBV20-1; TRBD2 agrees at 7 bases. The clonotype originates from a middle-aged man with Graves disease. Here the sequenced sample was peripheral blood mononuclear cells (PBMCs), taken at new diagnosis, from a patient treated with antithyroid drugs. In nucleotides, the CDR3 is TGCAGTGCTAGTTTAACTAGCGCCTACGAGCAGTTCTTC. It is translated as CSASLTSAYEQFF.